The 25 T cell receptor beta chains below come from one sample, sequenced in a study of shared clonotypes between healthy human individuals. The naive CD8 population came from CD45RO-negative cells selected for CCR7, without terminally differentiated effector memory CD45RA+ cells. TCRdb keeps only in-frame clones here, not all; method: immunoSEQ multiplex PCR. The sample lists some 2 million clones; approximately 94% were seen once. Sequenced input: naive CD8+ T cells sorted from blood. Receptor source: a man aged 18 to 30 in good health.

Details on this clone: The same CDR3 arises from other DNA sequences in this sample as well. V usage is TRBV27 and J usage is TRBJ2-5; TRBD1 aligns across 8 bases. The germline V gene encodes CDR1 MNHEY and CDR2 SMNVEV (reference sequence). The CDR3 has 14 residues. V was clipped by 5 bases and J by 2 bases; unmatched bases: 4. CDR3 amino acids: CASSDRGFQETQYF. The CDR3 DNA follows: TGTGCCAGCAGTGACAGGGGATTTCAAGAGACCCAGTACTTC.

The chain carries TRBV5-1 and TRBJ2-5; 8 bases line up with TRBD1. CDR3 length equals 12 residues. Germline V CDR1 and CDR2: SGHRS, YFSETQ. The junction had 6 bases not matched to a gene; V was cut back by 9 bases and J by 5 bases. The CDR3 region has the DNA TGCGCCACAGGACAGGGCGCGGAGACCCAGTACTTC. This codes for CATGQGAETQYF. Together with reference TRBV5-1 and TRBJ2-5, the CDR3 gives the full variable domain: KAGVTQTPRYLIKTRGQQVTLSCSPISGHRSVSWYQQTPGQGLQFLFEYFSETQRNKGNFPGRFSGRQFSNSRSEMNVSTLELGDSALYLCATGQGAETQYFGPGTRLLVL.

The V gene is TRBV11-1, the J gene TRBJ2-7, with D perhaps TRBD1 (5 bases). The length of the CDR3 is 11 residues. CDR1 and CDR2 from the germline V gene are SGHAT and FQDESV (reference sequence). Trimming shortened V by 3 bases and J by 12 bases, and 12 bases separated the two germline ends. The CDR3 coding sequence is TGTGCCAGCAGCTTTAGAGCTAGGGGGTACTTC. Its translation is CASSFRARGYF. Supplemented by reference TRBV11-1 and TRBJ2-7, the full variable domain reads EAEVAQSPRYKITEKSQAVAFWCDPISGHATLYWYRQILGQGPELLVQFQDESVVDDSQLPKDRFSAERLKGVDSTLKIQPAELGDSAMYLCASSFRARGYFGPGTRLTVT.

This clone was counted once. The J gene is TRBJ1-2, the V gene TRBV6-5; possible D gene TRBD1, 5 bases. V gave up 4 bases and J gave up 7 bases, with 13 bases separating them. The CDR3 length is 13 residues. Germline lookup yields CDR1 MNHEY and CDR2 SVGAGI. The CDR3 protein is CASSFPEGFGYTF. As DNA, the CDR3 is TGTGCCAGCAGTTTCCCCGAGGGGTTTGGCTACACCTTC.

The V call is TRBV5-6, the J call TRBJ2-7; D unclear. Germline CDR1 reads SGHDT; CDR2 reads YYEEEE. This CDR3 is 14 amino acids long. Trimming took off 0 bases at V and 3 bases at J, with 10 bases between the two ends. The CDR3 loop reads CASSLAVQVYEQYF. In DNA, the CDR3 is TGTGCCAGCAGCTTGGCCGTTCAGGTCTACGAGCAGTACTTC.

The CDR3 spells CASGEKGFTNYGYTF. CDR3 coding DNA: TGTGCCAGCGGCGAAAAGGGGTTTACTAACTATGGCTACACCTTC. The chain uses TRBV7-9 and TRBJ1-2, with D perhaps TRBD1 (5 bases). The CDR3 runs 15 residues. The germline CDR1 and CDR2 sequences are SEHNR and FQNEAQ (reference sequence). Trimming removed 8 bases from V and 0 bases from J, with 16 bases in between.

The chain joins TRBV2 to TRBJ2-7, with 15 bases fitting TRBD2. The CDR3 spans 16 residues. V lost 3 bases to trimming and J lost 4 bases; unmatched junction nucleotides: 4. Germline V gives CDR1 SNHLY, CDR2 FYNNEI. CDR3 region: CASSEGLAGGIYEQYF. The DNA of the CDR3 is TGTGCCAGCAGTGAGGGACTAGCGGGGGGAATTTACGAGCAGTACTTC. The entire variable domain, with the rest obtained from reference TRBV2 and TRBJ2-7, is as follows: EPEVTQTPSHQVTQMGQEVILRCVPISNHLYFYWYRQILGQKVEFLVSFYNNEISEKSEIFDDQFSVERPDGSNFTLKIRSTKLEDSAMYFCASSEGLAGGIYEQYFGPGTRLTVT.

This chain links TRBV27 with TRBJ1-6; 8 positions match TRBD1. The CDR3 is 16 residues long. CDR1 and CDR2 (germline): MNHEY, SMNVEV (reference sequence). The trim removed 2 bases at V and 9 bases at J, leaving 9 bases unmatched. The CDR3 sequence: CASSLGAGGISSPLHF. DNA for the CDR3: TGTGCCAGCAGTTTAGGGGCAGGGGGCATTAGTTCACCCCTCCACTTT.

The J gene is TRBJ2-7, the V gene TRBV6-6; 7 bases align to TRBD2. This CDR3 has 15 amino acids. Germline values: CDR1 MNHNY, CDR2 SVGAGI (reference sequence). V shed 2 bases and J 4 bases; nucleotides not matched to a gene: 8. The CDR3 loop is CASSYTRAGGYEQYF. The CDR3 nucleotides read TGTGCCAGCAGTTACACAAGGGCCGGGGGGTACGAGCAGTACTTC.

The rearrangement joins TRBV27 to TRBJ2-1; 11 bases fit TRBD2. The CDR3 is made up of 14 amino acids. Germline loops: CDR1 MNHEY, CDR2 SMNVEV (reference sequence). V trimming: 8 bases; J trimming: 16 bases; junction bases outside the gene matches: 16. DNA for the CDR3: TGTGCCAGCGGGTGGGACAGGGAGACTAGCGGGAACTTCTTC. It codes for CASGWDRETSGNFF.

This chain connects TRBV7-9 to TRBJ1-1; D not certain. CDR1 is SEHNR and CDR2 is FQNEAQ in the germline V gene (reference sequence). V dropped 3 bases and J dropped 1 base, with 12 bases sitting between them. This CDR3 contains 15 residues. The CDR3 protein is CASSFLETKNTEAFF. The CDR3 DNA reads TGTGCCAGCAGCTTCCTAGAAACAAAGAACACTGAAGCTTTCTTT.

Worth noting for this clone: This same CDR3 is encoded by further DNA sequences in the sample. The V gene is TRBV9, the J gene TRBJ2-7; 8 bases line up with TRBD1. V shed 1 base and J 4 bases; nucleotides not matched to a gene: 4. The CDR3 is 14 residues long. Germline values: CDR1 SGDLS, CDR2 YYNGEE. CDR3 nucleotide sequence: TGTGCCAGCAGCGTATCAGGGGGCGGGTACGAGCAGTACTTC. Its protein is CASSVSGGGYEQYF.

The chain links TRBV4-3 to TRBJ1-3; D unclear. This CDR3 region has 18 residues. V was cut by 0 bases and J by 0 bases, with 15 bases left in between. Per germline, CDR1 LGHNA and CDR2 YSLEER. The CDR3 here is CASSQDSPHLASGNTIYF. The CDR3 bases are TGCGCCAGCAGCCAAGATTCCCCCCACCTGGCCTCTGGAAACACCATATATTTT.

This chain connects TRBV4-1 to TRBJ2-5; tentative D call: TRBD1 (6 bases). This CDR3 is built from 14 residues. Germline loops: CDR1 MGHRA, CDR2 YSYEKL. V lost 3 bases and J 0 bases, leaving 8 bases between the germline ends. The CDR3 reads CASSHGQNQETQYF. The CDR3 DNA reads as TGCGCCAGCAGCCACGGACAGAACCAAGAGACCCAGTACTTC.

The genes are TRBV6-5 and TRBJ2-7; tentatively, D is TRBD1 (5 bases). Trimming removed 6 bases from V and 5 bases from J, with 11 bases in between. The length of the CDR3 is 12 residues. Germline V gene data show CDR1 as MNHEY and CDR2 as SVGAGI. The chain's CDR3 is CASRPGRNEQYF. The CDR3 DNA is TGTGCCAGCAGACCAGGGCGGAACGAGCAGTACTTC.

The chain carries TRBV10-2 and TRBJ2-5, with D perhaps TRBD1 or TRBD2 (6 bases each). V lost 0 bases to trimming and J lost 7 bases, with 15 bases between them. The CDR3 is 15 amino acids. The V gene's germline CDR1 is WSHSY and CDR2 SAAADI. CDR3 sequence: CASSESKGGLGTQYF. The CDR3 bases are TGCGCCAGCAGTGAGTCGAAGGGGGGCCTTGGGACCCAGTACTTC.

The gene calls are TRBV27 and TRBJ1-1; D uncertain. There are 13 residues in the CDR3. Trimming pared 6 bases from V and 1 base from J, leaving 9 bases between. Germline V CDR1 and CDR2: MNHEY, SMNVEV (reference sequence). CDR3 amino acids: CASRLLGNTEAFF. The CDR3 region has the DNA TGTGCCAGCAGACTATTGGGGAACACTGAAGCTTTCTTT.

This clone was detected only once. V gene TRBV5-4 combines with J gene TRBJ2-3; no clear D gene. V dropped 0 bases and J dropped 8 bases, with 4 bases sitting between them. Germline CDR1 SGHNT, CDR2 YYREEE (reference sequence). This CDR3 spans 11 amino acids. The CDR3 region is CASSLGGTQYF. In DNA form, the CDR3 reads TGTGCCAGCAGCTTGGGTGGTACGCAGTATTTT.

The V and J genes are TRBV5-8 and TRBJ2-3; 9 bases match TRBD1. The J segment lost 5 bases and the V segment lost 0 bases, leaving 4 bases of the junction unmatched. This CDR3 comprises 15 residues. CDR1 and CDR2 from the germline V gene are SGHTS and YDEGEE. The CDR3 loop is CASSLGTGVLDTQYF. The CDR3 DNA is TGTGCCAGCAGCTTGGGGACAGGGGTTTTAGATACGCAGTATTTT.

The V call is TRBV15, the J call TRBJ2-7, with 10 bases aligning to TRBD1. V lost 4 bases and J lost 5; bases outside the gene matches: 8. This CDR3 region has 15 residues. The germline V gene encodes CDR1 LNHNV and CDR2 YYDKDF (reference sequence). CDR3 bases: TGTGCCACCAGCACCTCCATCGGGACAGGGGACGAGCAGTACTTC. It translates to CATSTSIGTGDEQYF.

The chain links TRBV19 to TRBJ2-3, with D hard to call. This CDR3 has 16 amino acids. Trimming stripped 1 base from V and 0 bases from J, with 11 bases between. Germline V gene data show CDR1 as LNHDA and CDR2 as SQIVND (reference sequence). In nucleotides, the CDR3 is TGTGCCAGTAGTATAGTGGGGATTTCTAGCACAGATACGCAGTATTTT. Translating it yields CASSIVGISSTDTQYF. The full variable domain, its missing parts supplied by reference TRBV19 and TRBJ2-3, is DGGITQSPKYLFRKEGQNVTLSCEQNLNHDAMYWYRQDPGQGLRLIYYSQIVNDFQKGDIAEGYSVSREKKESFPLTVTSAQKNPTAFYLCASSIVGISSTDTQYFGPGTRLTVL.

The J gene is TRBJ2-1, the V gene TRBV9; D remains unclear. Germline V lookup: CDR1 SGDLS, CDR2 YYNGEE. V was pared by 0 bases and J by 4 bases, with 20 bases between. CDR3 length: 18 residues. This chain's CDR3 is CASSVASSLSSRYNEQFF. The CDR3 DNA sequence: TGTGCCAGCAGCGTAGCTTCATCCCTTAGCAGCCGATACAATGAGCAGTTCTTC. Looking up the rest from reference TRBV9 and TRBJ2-1 gives the full variable domain: DSGVTQTPKHLITATGQRVTLRCSPRSGDLSVYWYQQSLDQGLQFLIQYYNGEERAKGNILERFSAQQFPDLHSELNLSSLELGDSALYFCASSVASSLSSRYNEQFFGPGTRLTVL.

Points on this clone: The sample holds other DNA sequences that translate to the same CDR3. For the CDR3, the DNA is TGCGCCAGCAGCCAAGGCGGGGACTACGAGCAGTACTTC. Amino acids: CASSQGGDYEQYF. The chain is built from TRBV4-3 and TRBJ2-7; weak D call: TRBD2 (6 bases). Germline V lookup: CDR1 LGHNA, CDR2 YSLEER. This CDR3 has 13 residues. V lost 1 base to trimming and J lost 3 bases, with 7 bases between them.

The J gene is TRBJ2-1, the V gene TRBV6-5; D may correspond to TRBD1 or TRBD2 (5 bases each). Trimming removed 3 bases at V and 9 bases at J, with 12 bases between. The CDR3 contains 13 residues. Germline CDR1 reads MNHEY; CDR2 reads SVGAGI. Written as DNA, the CDR3 is TGTGCCAGCAGTTATCTGGGGGATGGTGAGCAGTTCTTC. Amino acid sequence: CASSYLGDGEQFF.

This chain links TRBV6-5 with TRBJ2-1, with 10 nucleotides matching TRBD2. Germline CDR1 MNHEY, CDR2 SVGAGI. Germline trimming cut 5 bases from V and 6 bases from J; bases unmatched to any gene: 4. This CDR3 has 14 amino acids. The DNA for the CDR3 is TGTGCCAGCAGTCCTCGGACTAGCGGCAATGAGCAGTTCTTC. It codes for CASSPRTSGNEQFF.